This T cell receptor beta chain was sequenced during a study of control samples from healthy donors and cancer patients. Measured with immunoSEQ multiplex PCR; TCRdb has only the in-frame clones, and not every one. The data hold 150,000 to 200,000 clones, with just over 85% observed a single time. This clone turned up a few times. Other DNA sequences of this sample code for an identical CDR3. The CDR3 is 13 amino acids. V was shortened by 4 bases and J by 2 bases, with 8 bases between the two germline ends. Germline V gene sequence: CDR1 WNHNN, CDR2 SYGVQD (reference sequence). This chain joins TRBV10-1 and TRBJ1-2; D may be TRBD1 (5 bases). This receptor was identified in a woman in her 30s in good health. Sample: blood. The CDR3 bases are TGCGCCAGCAGTGCTGGGGGAAACTATGGCTACACCTTC. Translating it yields CASSAGGNYGYTF.